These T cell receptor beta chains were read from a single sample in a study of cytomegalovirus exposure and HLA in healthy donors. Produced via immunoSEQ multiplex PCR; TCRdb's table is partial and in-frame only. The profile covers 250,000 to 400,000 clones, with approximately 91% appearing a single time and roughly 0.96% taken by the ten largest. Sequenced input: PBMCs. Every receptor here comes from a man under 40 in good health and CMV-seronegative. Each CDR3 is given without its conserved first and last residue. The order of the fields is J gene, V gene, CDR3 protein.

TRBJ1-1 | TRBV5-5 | ASSLASNTEAF
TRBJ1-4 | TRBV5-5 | ASSLGGSANEKLF
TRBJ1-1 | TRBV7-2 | ASSLFTGRNTEAF
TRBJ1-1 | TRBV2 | ASIGGSTEAF
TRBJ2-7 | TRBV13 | ASRSQGRNEQY
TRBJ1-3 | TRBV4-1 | ASSQEPHSSGNTIY
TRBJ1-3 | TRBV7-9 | ASSPDRVGNTIY
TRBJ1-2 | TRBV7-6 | ASSPQQGDYGYT
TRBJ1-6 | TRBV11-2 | ASSLDRGNGSPLH
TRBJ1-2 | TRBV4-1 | ASSLDRVYGYT
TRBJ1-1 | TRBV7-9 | ASSFGNTEAF
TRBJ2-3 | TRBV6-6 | ASGSSESTDTQY
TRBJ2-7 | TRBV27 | ASSSLGGGYEQY
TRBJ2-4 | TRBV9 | ASSAGQGGTKNIQY
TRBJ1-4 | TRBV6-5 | ASSYSRGLNEKLF
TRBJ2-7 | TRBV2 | ASSEEHRERGEQY
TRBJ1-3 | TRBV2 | ASSEEGLLSGNTIY
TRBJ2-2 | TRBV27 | ASSFAGPTGELF
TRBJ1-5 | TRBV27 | ASSLTGGDQPQH
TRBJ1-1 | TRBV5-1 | ASFPSGGRDTEAF
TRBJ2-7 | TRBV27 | ASSHSGQIFYEQY
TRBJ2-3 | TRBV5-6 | ASSFREVDTQY
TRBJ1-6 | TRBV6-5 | ASSATGTGGSPLH
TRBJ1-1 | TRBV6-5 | ASSYVAEAF
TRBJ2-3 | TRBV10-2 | ASTLAGANTDTQY
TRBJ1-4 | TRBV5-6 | ASSLLNRGGYEKLF
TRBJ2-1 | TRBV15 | ATFSGGNSYNEQF
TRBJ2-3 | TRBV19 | ASSITASTDTQY
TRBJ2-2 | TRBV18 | ASSGILDTGELF
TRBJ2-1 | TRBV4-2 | ASSAAASLNEQF
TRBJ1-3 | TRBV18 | ASSSDILMGNTIY
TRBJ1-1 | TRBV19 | ASSIARGTEAF
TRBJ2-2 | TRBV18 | ASSLVLGELF
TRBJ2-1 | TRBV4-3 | ASSRGGLGLEEQF
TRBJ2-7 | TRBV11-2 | ASSLTQGYYEQY
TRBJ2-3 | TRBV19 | ASTRTGADTQY
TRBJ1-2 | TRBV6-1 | ASSEAPRGSPYGYT
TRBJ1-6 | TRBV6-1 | ASSEGGQGGSPLH
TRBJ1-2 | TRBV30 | AWSSRTDRLYGYT
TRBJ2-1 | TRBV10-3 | AISLAGGEYNEQF
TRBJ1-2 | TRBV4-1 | ASSQAIRQGLHYGYT
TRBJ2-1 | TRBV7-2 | ASSLDRRDEQF